Presented here are 14 T cell receptor beta chains from one specimen sequenced in a study of CD8 T cells in ankylosing spondylitis. Overall study findings and caveats: Characteristic, it appeared, of ankylosing spondylitis blood was a TCR beta motif of roughly 8 highly homologous variants.

These receptors' targets are unknown. From the 5' RACE reads, TCRdb called clonotypes with MiXCR, one entry per CDR3 protein. The sample lists under 850,000 distinct CDR3 sequences, over 15% occurring once. Sequenced sample: blood, either unsorted or a sorted T cell fraction (not recorded which). These receptors came from a male donor with ankylosing spondylitis.

The chain joins TRBV2 to TRBJ2-5; 10 nucleotides line up with TRBD2. Looked up from germline, CDR1 is SNHLY and CDR2 is FYNNEI. This CDR3 is built from 15 residues. V dropped 4 bases and J dropped 1; count of bases not matched to a gene: 3. CDR3 sequence (DNA): TGTGCCAGCAGTGGGGGACTAGCGAGCCAAGAGACCCAGTACTTC. As protein: CASSGGLASQETQYF.

The V gene is TRBV10-3, the J gene TRBJ1-5; the D gene is possibly TRBD1 (5 bases). The CDR3 sequence is 15 residues long. Trimming cost V 5 bases and J 5 bases, with 16 bases left between them. The germline CDR1 and CDR2 sequences are ENHRY and SYGVKD. CDR3 loop: CAISKFGQIDQPQHF. The CDR3 region has the DNA TGTGCCATCAGTAAATTCGGACAAATAGATCAGCCCCAGCATTTT.

This clonotype came up once. The V gene is TRBV6-5, the J gene TRBJ1-1; D might be TRBD1 (5 bases). Germline V lookup: CDR1 MNHEY, CDR2 SVGAGI. The CDR3 sequence is 15 residues long. Trimming removed 10 bases from V and 1 base from J, with 19 bases in between. CDR3 coding DNA: TGTGCCACCCGTTCGGACGGGACGGCGAACACTGAAGCTTTCTTT. Amino acid sequence: CATRSDGTANTEAFF.

The chain links TRBV5-6 to TRBJ2-1; D is possibly TRBD2 (5 bases). Germline CDR1 reads SGHDT; CDR2 reads YYEEEE. This CDR3 has 15 residues. V was trimmed by 4 bases and J by 6 bases, leaving 17 bases between them. The CDR3 sequence is CASSKIGVWGNEQFF. CDR3 DNA: TGTGCCAGCAGCAAGATCGGGGTCTGGGGCAATGAGCAGTTCTTC.

The chain joins TRBV9 to TRBJ1-2; 7 bases align to TRBD1. The CDR3 runs to 18 residues. V shed 2 bases, J shed 1 base, and the junction held 14 bases outside the gene matches. Germline CDR1 reads SGDLS; CDR2 reads YYNGEE. The CDR3 DNA reads TGTGCCAGCAGCGTCTCCCTAGTCGAAACAGGGGATAACTATGGCTACACCTTC. Translation: CASSVSLVETGDNYGYTF.

In its sample, this clonotype was seen a few times. This chain links TRBV12-3 or TRBV12-4 with TRBJ1-4; D gene ambiguous. V lost 6 bases and J lost 4, with 15 bases in between. CDR3 length: 15 residues. This CDR3 reads CASRTDDRSNEKLFF. Here the CDR3 DNA reads TGTGCCAGCAGGACGGACGATCGCAGTAATGAAAAACTGTTTTTT.

The chain recombines TRBV12-3 or TRBV12-4 with TRBJ1-2; D may be TRBD1 (5 bases). This CDR3 is built from 14 residues. V lost 3 bases and J 1 base, leaving 9 bases between the germline ends. This chain's CDR3 is CASSFPDSNYGYTF. The CDR3 bases are TGTGCCAGCAGTTTCCCCGACAGTAACTATGGCTACACCTTC.

The CDR3 DNA is TGCAGTGCTTGGCCCCCCGGACTAGCGACAACAGATACGCAGTATTTT. It specifies CSAWPPGLATTDTQYF. The rearrangement links TRBV20-1 to TRBJ2-3; TRBD2 aligns across 9 bases. The germline gives CDR1 DFQATT, CDR2 SNEGSKA (reference sequence). After removal of 5 bases from V and 3 bases from J, the junction contained 12 bases not matched to a gene. The CDR3 runs 16 residues.

The V call is TRBV5-1, the J call TRBJ2-4; D is uncertain. Germline V lookup: CDR1 SGHRS, CDR2 YFSETQ. V lost 6 bases to trimming and J lost 4 bases, with 8 bases between them. The CDR3 consists of 12 residues. Here the CDR3 reads CASTKDKNIQYF. CDR3 sequence (DNA): TGCGCCAGCACGAAGGATAAAAACATTCAGTACTTC. Filled out from reference TRBV5-1 and TRBJ2-4, the complete variable domain reads KAGVTQTPRYLIKTRGQQVTLSCSPISGHRSVSWYQQTPGQGLQFLFEYFSETQRNKGNFPGRFSGRQFSNSRSEMNVSTLELGDSALYLCASTKDKNIQYFGAGTRLSVL.

At least ten counts were recorded for this clonotype. V is TRBV7-3 and J is TRBJ1-1; tentative D call: TRBD1 (6 bases). The CDR3 runs 14 residues. The germline CDR1 and CDR2 sequences are SGHTA and FQGTGA. V was clipped by 2 bases and J by 3 bases, with 10 bases between them. The CDR3 loop is CASSLHRADTEAFF. The DNA for the CDR3 is TGTGCCAGCAGCTTACACAGGGCGGACACTGAAGCTTTCTTT.

The chain uses TRBV7-2 and TRBJ2-7, with 9 bases aligning to TRBD2. Germline V lookup: CDR1 SGHTA, CDR2 FQGNSA. This CDR3 contains 16 residues. Trimming cost V 4 bases and J 2 bases; bases outside gene matches: 9. CDR3: CASSSPTSGLPYEQYF. The DNA of the CDR3 is TGTGCCAGCAGCTCGCCTACTAGCGGGCTCCCCTACGAGCAGTACTTC.

In this sample, this clonotype turned up a few times. This rearrangement joins TRBV12-5 to TRBJ1-6; 9 nucleotides agree with TRBD1. The CDR3 is made up of 15 amino acids. The germline V gene has CDR1 LGHNT and CDR2 FRNRAP. Trimming cost V 4 bases and J 8 bases; bases outside gene matches: 6. The CDR3 reads CASGSGQGRDSPLHF. The CDR3 nucleotides are TGTGCTAGTGGTTCCGGACAGGGGCGAGATTCACCCCTCCACTTT.

Here the CDR3 DNA reads TGTGCCAGCAGCTTAACCGACCGCGGACAGGCCGCCTACGAGCAGTACTTC. Amino acids: CASSLTDRGQAAYEQYF. The chain joins TRBV7-9 to TRBJ2-7; 7 nucleotides align to TRBD1. Trimming cost V 2 bases and J 2 bases; bases outside gene matches: 12. CDR3 size: 17 residues. Germline CDR1 SEHNR, CDR2 FQNEAQ (reference sequence). The whole variable domain, remainder taken from reference TRBV7-9 and TRBJ2-7, is DTGVSQNPRHKITKRGQNVTFRCDPISEHNRLYWYRQTLGQGPEFLTYFQNEAQLEKSRLLSDRFSAERPKGSFSTLEIQRTEQGDSAMYLCASSLTDRGQAAYEQYFGPGTRLTVT.

This chain joins TRBV24-1 and TRBJ2-1, with 9 bases aligning to TRBD2. The CDR3 is made up of 15 amino acids. The germline V gene encodes CDR1 KGHDR and CDR2 SFDVKD. V gave up 3 bases and J gave up 6 bases; unmatched junction bases: 5. DNA for the CDR3: TGTGCCACCAGTGATGTAGGGACTAGCCCCAATGAGCAGTTCTTC. It codes for CATSDVGTSPNEQFF.